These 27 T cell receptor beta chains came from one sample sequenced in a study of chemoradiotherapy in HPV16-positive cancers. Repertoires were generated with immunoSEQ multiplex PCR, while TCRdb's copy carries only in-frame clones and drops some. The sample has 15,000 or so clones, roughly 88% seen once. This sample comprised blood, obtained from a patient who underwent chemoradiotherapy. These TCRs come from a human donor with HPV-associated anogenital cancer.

The CDR3 spells CAWSTGGTDTQYF. In DNA form, the CDR3 reads TGTGCCTGGAGTACCGGGGGCACAGATACGCAGTATTTT. This chain joins TRBV30 and TRBJ2-3; a weak D match, TRBD2 (5 bases). The CDR3 extends over 13 amino acids. Germline lookup yields CDR1 GTSNPN and CDR2 SVGIG (reference sequence). Trimming pared 2 bases from V and 1 base from J, leaving 7 bases between. Variable domain in full (rest from reference TRBV30 and TRBJ2-3): SQTIHQWPATLVQPVGSPLSLECTVEGTSNPNLYWYRQAAGRGLQLLFYSVGIGQISSEVPQNLSASRPQDRQFILSSKKLLLSDSGFYLCAWSTGGTDTQYFGPGTRLTVL.

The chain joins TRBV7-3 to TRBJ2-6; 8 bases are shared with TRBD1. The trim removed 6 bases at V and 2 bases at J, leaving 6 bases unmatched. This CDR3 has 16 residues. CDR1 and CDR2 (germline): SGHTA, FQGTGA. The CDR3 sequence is CASSSQGAAGANVLTF. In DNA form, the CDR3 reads TGTGCCAGCAGTTCGCAGGGGGCGGCTGGGGCCAACGTCCTGACTTTC.

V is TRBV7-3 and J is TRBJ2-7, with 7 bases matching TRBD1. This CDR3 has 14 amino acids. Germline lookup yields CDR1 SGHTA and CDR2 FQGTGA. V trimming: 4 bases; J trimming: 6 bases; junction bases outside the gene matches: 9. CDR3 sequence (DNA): TGTGCCAGCAGCTCACAGGGGTCTTCGCTCGAGCAGTACTTC. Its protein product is CASSSQGSSLEQYF.

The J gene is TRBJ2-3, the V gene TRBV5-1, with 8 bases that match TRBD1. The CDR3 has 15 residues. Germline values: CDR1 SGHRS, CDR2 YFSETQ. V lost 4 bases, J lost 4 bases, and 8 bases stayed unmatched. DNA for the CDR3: TGCGCCAGCAGCAATGACAGGGGTAGAGCAGATACGCAGTATTTT. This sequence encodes CASSNDRGRADTQYF.

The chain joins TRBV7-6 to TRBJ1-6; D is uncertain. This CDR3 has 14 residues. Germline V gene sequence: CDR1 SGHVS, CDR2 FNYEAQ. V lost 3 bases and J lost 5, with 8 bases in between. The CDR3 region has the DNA TGTGCCAGCAGCTTGGATAAGGATAATTCACCCCTCCACTTT. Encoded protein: CASSLDKDNSPLHF.

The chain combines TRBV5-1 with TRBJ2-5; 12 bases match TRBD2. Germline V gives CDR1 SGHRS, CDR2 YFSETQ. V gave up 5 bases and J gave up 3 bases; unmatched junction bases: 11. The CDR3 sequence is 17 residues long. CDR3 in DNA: TGCGCCAGCAGTTCTAGCGGGGGGGCCAGGGTGGAAGAGACCCAGTACTTC. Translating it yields CASSSSGGARVEETQYF.

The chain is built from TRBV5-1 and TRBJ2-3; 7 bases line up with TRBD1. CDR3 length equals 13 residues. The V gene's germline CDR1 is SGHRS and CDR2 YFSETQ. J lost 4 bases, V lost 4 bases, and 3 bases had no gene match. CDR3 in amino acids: CASSRDSPDTQYF. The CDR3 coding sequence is TGCGCCAGCAGCCGGGACAGCCCAGATACGCAGTATTTT.

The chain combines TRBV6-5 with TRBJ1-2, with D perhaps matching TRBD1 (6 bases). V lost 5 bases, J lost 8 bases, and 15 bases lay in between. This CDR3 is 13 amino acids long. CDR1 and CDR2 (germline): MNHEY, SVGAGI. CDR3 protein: CASSEARGMGYTF. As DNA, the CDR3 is TGTGCCAGCAGTGAAGCCAGGGGTATGGGCTACACCTTC.

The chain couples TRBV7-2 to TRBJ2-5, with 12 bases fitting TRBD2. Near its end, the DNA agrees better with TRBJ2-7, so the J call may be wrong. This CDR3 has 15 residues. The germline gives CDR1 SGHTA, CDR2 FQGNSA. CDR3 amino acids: CASTPLAGGTYEQYF. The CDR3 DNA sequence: TGTGCCAGCACCCCCCTAGCGGGGGGGACCTACGAGCAGTACTTC.

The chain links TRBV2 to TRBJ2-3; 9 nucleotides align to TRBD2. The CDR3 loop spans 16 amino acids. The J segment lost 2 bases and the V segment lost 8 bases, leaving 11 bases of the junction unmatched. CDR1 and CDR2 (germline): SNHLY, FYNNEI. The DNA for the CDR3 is TGTGCCAGCGAACCGTTAGCGGGGGCCAACACAGATACGCAGTATTTT. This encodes CASEPLAGANTDTQYF.

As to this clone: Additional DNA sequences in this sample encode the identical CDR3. The CDR3, as DNA: TGTGCCAGCAGTTTTCTCCCCTTAAACACTGAAGCTTTCTTT. Its translation is CASSFLPLNTEAFF. J is TRBJ1-1 and V is TRBV27; D is uncertain. Trimming left V 3 bases short and J 2 bases short, with 10 bases between. Germline CDR1 and CDR2: MNHEY and SMNVEV (reference sequence). The CDR3 is 14 amino acids.

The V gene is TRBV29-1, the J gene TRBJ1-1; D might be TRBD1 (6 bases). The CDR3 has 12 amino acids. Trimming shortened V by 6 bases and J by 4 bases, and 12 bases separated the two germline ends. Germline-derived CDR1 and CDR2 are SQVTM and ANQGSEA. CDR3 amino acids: CSVGGGGTEAFF. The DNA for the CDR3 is TGCAGCGTCGGGGGAGGGGGCACTGAAGCTTTCTTT.

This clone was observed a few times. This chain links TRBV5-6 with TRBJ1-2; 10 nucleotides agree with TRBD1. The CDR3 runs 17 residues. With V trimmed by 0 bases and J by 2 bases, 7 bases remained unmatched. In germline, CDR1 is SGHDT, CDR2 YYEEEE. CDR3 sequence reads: CASSLDGTGALNYGYTF. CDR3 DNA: TGTGCCAGCAGCTTGGATGGGACAGGGGCATTAAACTATGGCTACACCTTC.

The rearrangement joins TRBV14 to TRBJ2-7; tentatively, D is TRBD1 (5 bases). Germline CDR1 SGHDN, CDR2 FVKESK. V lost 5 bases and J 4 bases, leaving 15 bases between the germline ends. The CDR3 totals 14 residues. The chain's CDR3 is CASSGIPRVYEQYF. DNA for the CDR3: TGTGCCAGCAGCGGGATCCCCAGGGTTTACGAGCAGTACTTC.

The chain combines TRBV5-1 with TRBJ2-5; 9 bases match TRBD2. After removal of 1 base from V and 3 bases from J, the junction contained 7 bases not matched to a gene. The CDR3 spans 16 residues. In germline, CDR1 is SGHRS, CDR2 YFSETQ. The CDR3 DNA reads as TGCGCCAGCAGCTTGTCTCTGCGGGGGGGAAAAGAGACCCAGTACTTC. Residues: CASSLSLRGGKETQYF.

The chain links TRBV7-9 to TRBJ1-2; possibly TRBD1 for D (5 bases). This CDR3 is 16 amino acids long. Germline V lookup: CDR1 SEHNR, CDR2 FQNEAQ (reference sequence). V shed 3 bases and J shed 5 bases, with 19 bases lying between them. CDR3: CASSFLEEGPGYGYTF. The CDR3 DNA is TGTGCCAGCAGCTTCCTCGAGGAGGGGCCCGGGTATGGCTACACCTTC.

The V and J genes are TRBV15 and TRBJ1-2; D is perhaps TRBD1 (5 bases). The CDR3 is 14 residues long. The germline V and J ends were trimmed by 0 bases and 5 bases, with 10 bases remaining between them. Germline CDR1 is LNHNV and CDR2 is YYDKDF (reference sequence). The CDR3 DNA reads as TGTGCCACCAGCAGAGATTGGCGGGGGTATGGCTACACCTTC. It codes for CATSRDWRGYGYTF.

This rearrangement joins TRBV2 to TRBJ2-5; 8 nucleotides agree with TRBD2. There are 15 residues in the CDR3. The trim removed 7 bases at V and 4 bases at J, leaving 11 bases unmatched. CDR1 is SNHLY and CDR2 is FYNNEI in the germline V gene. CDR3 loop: CASTISGVWGETQYF. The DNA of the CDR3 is TGTGCCAGCACGATTAGCGGGGTTTGGGGAGAGACCCAGTACTTC. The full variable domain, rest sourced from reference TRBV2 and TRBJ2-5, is EPEVTQTPSHQVTQMGQEVILRCVPISNHLYFYWYRQILGQKVEFLVSFYNNEISEKSEIFDDQFSVERPDGSNFTLKIRSTKLEDSAMYFCASTISGVWGETQYFGPGTRLLVL.

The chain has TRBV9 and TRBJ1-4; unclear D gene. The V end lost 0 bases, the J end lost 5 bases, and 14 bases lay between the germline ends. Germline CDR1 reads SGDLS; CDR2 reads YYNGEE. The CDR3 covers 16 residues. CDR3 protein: CASSVGHSAPNEKLFF. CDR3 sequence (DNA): TGTGCCAGCAGCGTAGGACACAGCGCTCCGAATGAAAAACTGTTTTTT.

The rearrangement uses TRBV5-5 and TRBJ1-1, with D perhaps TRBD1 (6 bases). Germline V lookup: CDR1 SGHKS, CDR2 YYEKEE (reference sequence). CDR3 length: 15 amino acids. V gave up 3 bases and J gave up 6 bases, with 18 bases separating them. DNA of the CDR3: TGTGCCAGCAGCTGGAAGACAGGTCTCCACTCTGAAGCTTTCTTT. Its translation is CASSWKTGLHSEAFF.

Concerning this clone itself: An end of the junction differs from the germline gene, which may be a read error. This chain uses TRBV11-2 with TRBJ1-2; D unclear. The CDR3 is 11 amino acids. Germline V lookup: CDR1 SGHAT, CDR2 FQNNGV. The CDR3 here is CASSLDFKAVF. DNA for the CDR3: TGTGCCAGCAGCTTAGATTTTAAGGCCGTCTTC.

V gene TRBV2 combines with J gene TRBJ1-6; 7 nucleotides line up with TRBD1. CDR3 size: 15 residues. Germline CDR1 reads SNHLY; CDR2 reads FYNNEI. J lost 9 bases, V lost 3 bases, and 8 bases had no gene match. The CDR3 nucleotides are TGTGCCAGCAGTGATGTACGGACAGGAGTTTCACCCCTCCACTTT. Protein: CASSDVRTGVSPLHF.

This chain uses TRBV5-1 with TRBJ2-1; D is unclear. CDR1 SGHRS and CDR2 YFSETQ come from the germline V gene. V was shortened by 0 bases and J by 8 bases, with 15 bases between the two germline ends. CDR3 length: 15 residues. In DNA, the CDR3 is TGCGCCAGCAGCTTGGGAGGCGCCCCTAAGGATGAGCAGTTCTTC. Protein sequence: CASSLGGAPKDEQFF.

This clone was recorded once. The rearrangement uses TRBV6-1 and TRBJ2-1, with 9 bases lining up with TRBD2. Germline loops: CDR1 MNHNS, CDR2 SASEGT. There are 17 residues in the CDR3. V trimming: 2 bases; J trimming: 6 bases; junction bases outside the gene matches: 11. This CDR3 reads CASSEWLRGGVSNEQFF. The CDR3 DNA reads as TGTGCCAGCAGTGAATGGTTGCGGGGGGGCGTTAGCAATGAGCAGTTCTTC.

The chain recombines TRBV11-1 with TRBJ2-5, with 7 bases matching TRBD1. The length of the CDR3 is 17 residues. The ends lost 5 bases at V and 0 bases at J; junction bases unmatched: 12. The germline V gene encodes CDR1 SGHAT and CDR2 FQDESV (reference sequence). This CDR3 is CASSRNTGTAYQETQYF. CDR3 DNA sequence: TGTGCCAGCAGCCGAAATACCGGGACAGCTTACCAAGAGACCCAGTACTTC.

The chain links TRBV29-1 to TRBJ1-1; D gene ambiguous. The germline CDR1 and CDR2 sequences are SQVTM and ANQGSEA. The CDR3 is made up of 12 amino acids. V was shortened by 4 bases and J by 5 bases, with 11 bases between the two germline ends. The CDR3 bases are TGCAGCGTTGTACCGGGGTGGACTGAAGCTTTCTTT. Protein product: CSVVPGWTEAFF.

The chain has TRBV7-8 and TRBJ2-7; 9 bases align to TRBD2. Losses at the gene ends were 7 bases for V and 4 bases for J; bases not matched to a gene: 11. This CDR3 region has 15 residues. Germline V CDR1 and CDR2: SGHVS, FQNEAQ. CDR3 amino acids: CASKPGTSSSYEQYF. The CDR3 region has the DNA TGTGCCAGCAAACCAGGGACTAGCAGCTCTTACGAGCAGTACTTC.